The 8 T cell receptor beta chains below all came from one sample that was sequenced in a study of beta chain features in type 1 diabetes. Findings and caveats of the study: Type 1 diabetes patients had moderately but significantly shorter TCRB CDR3s in all four CD4+ subsets.

Their specific antigens are unknown. Expressed TCRB transcripts were sequenced after all isolated RNA was converted to cDNA. The repertoire was sequenced with immunoSEQ multiplex PCR; TCRdb's copy has only in-frame clones and lacks some. Here the sample spans 600,000 to 700,000 clones, under 15% being singletons. Sequencing was carried out using naive CD4+ T cells from blood. The receptors originated from a man between 25 and 39 years old with type 1 diabetes.

This clone has only a few counts. This chain connects TRBV2 to TRBJ2-5; TRBD1 might be the D (5 bases). Per germline, CDR1 SNHLY and CDR2 FYNNEI. This CDR3 region has 12 residues. The V end lost 5 bases, the J end lost 4 bases, and 8 bases lay between the germline ends. The CDR3 loop reads CASSKGRETQYF. The CDR3 nucleotides are TGTGCCAGCAGTAAGGGGCGAGAGACCCAGTACTTC.

This clone showed up just a few times. The gene calls are TRBV5-1 and TRBJ1-2; 9 nucleotides align to TRBD1. Per germline, CDR1 SGHRS and CDR2 YFSETQ. Trimming removed 5 bases from V and 6 bases from J; junction bases left unmatched: 14. The CDR3 is 16 amino acids. CDR3: CASSPPGTGNFNGYTF. The CDR3 coding sequence is TGCGCCAGCAGTCCTCCCGGGACAGGGAATTTCAATGGCTACACCTTC.

J is TRBJ1-4 and V is TRBV6-1; D remains unclear. The CDR3 is made up of 14 amino acids. Germline CDR1 reads MNHNS; CDR2 reads SASEGT. V was shortened by 6 bases and J by 0 bases, with 8 bases between the two germline ends. DNA for the CDR3: TGTGCCAGCAGCTTAGACCCAACTAATGAAAAACTGTTTTTT. This sequence encodes CASSLDPTNEKLFF.

The rearrangement uses TRBV9 and TRBJ1-3; the match to TRBD1 covers 7 bases. V dropped 3 bases and J dropped 0; count of bases not matched to a gene: 3. The CDR3 loop spans 15 amino acids. Germline V gene data show CDR1 as SGDLS and CDR2 as YYNGEE. CDR3 in DNA: TGTGCCAGCAGCGCACAGGGGATCTCTGGAAACACCATATATTTT. As protein: CASSAQGISGNTIYF.

The CDR3 bases are TGTGCCAGCAGCCCGCTAGGACAGGATCTACGCTACGAGCAGTACTTC. As protein: CASSPLGQDLRYEQYF. The chain combines TRBV7-8 with TRBJ2-7; 7 bases match TRBD1. In germline, CDR1 is SGHVS, CDR2 FQNEAQ. The CDR3 has 16 amino acids. V was clipped by 5 bases and J by 3 bases; unmatched bases: 13.

This clone has only a few counts. V usage is TRBV7-7 and J usage is TRBJ2-6; the D is unclear. The V end was cut by 5 bases, the J end by 2 bases, with 10 bases between. Germline V gives CDR1 SSHAT, CDR2 FNYEAQ (reference sequence). This CDR3 is 15 amino acids long. CDR3 DNA: TGTGCCAGCAGCCCCCCGCCACCTGGGGCCAACGTCCTGACTTTC. Translation: CASSPPPPGANVLTF.

The genes are TRBV27 and TRBJ1-1, with D unclear. Germline assignment: CDR1 MNHEY and CDR2 SMNVEV (reference sequence). The CDR3 length is 14 residues. Trimming cost V 2 bases and J 0 bases, with 7 bases left between them. The CDR3 sequence: CASSLGRMNTEAFF. The CDR3 coding sequence is TGTGCCAGCAGTTTAGGACGGATGAACACTGAAGCTTTCTTT.

This clone was detected a few times. The rearrangement links TRBV29-1 to TRBJ1-1; the D gene is possibly TRBD1 (6 bases). With 4 bases removed from V and 8 bases from J, the gap between germline ends came to 14 bases. Looked up from germline, CDR1 is SQVTM and CDR2 is ANQGSEA. This CDR3 contains 12 residues. The CDR3 is CSVVRPGEEAFF. The CDR3 coding sequence is TGCAGCGTTGTTAGGCCAGGGGAAGAAGCTTTCTTT.